This T cell receptor (beta chain) was identified in a study of CXCR3-negative and CXCR3-positive naive CD8 T cells. On the study more broadly: Summed over all libraries, TRB reads came to around 140 million, with about 1.5 +/- 0.3 million per library. Study-level findings and limits: Cryopreserved cells partially lost CXCR3 expression, and fresh PBMCs were used in most assays. Both of the naive subsets showed about the same high diversity, but memory CD8+ cells had much less. Higher TRB CDR3 hydrophobicity marked CXCR3-positive naive cells relative to CXCR3-negative naive cells. TRBV-TRBJ usage was alike in naive CXCR3-negative and CXCR3-positive cells but differed in memory cells.

The CDR3 is made up of 13 amino acids. The germline V gene encodes CDR1 LGHNA and CDR2 YSLEER. The study made its TRB cDNA libraries by 5' RACE, adding UMI labels. TCRdb re-analyzed the 5' RACE reads; it lists each CDR3 protein once, without DNA. The sample includes tens of thousands of distinct CDR3 sequences. About this clonotype: Its antigen is currently unknown.

The receptor's source is a human donor in good health. Some clones in this sample may be carry-over from other donors' samples. The sample taken for sequencing was naive CXCR3+ CD8+ T cells from blood. The sample's subset: CD45RO-CCR7+CD27+CD95- naive CD8+ T cells expressing CXCR3 (TNR3+). The chain uses TRBV4-3 and TRBJ2-1. Here the CDR3 reads CASSPDGYNEQFF.